Described below is a single T cell receptor beta chain sequence and its context. Its specificity is unknown. Several immunoSEQ plates received, in even portions, the genomic DNA of each subset. Per the authors' pipeline: Junction-only immunoSEQ data arrived without quality scores, meaning filtering differed. Sequencing used immunoSEQ multiplex PCR; TCRdb keeps in-frame clones, though not all of them. Clone size and the V and J calls come from that table; the DNA yielded D and trimming. The table lists roughly 2.1 million clones, about 93% of them singletons. The sample comes from a study of shared clonotypes between healthy human individuals. This CDR3 has 12 amino acids. Trimming cost V 5 bases and J 6 bases, with 8 bases left between them. CDR1 and CDR2 (germline): SEHNR, FQNEAQ (reference sequence). Study-level points and caveats: Clonotype sharing levels among donors were expected to vary with sequencing depth.

Cells designated naive CD8 were CD45RO-negative and were positively selected for CCR7, with terminally differentiated effector memory CD45RA+ cells excluded. Donors comprised healthy HIV-negative adults lacking recent acute infections or vaccinations. The sequenced sample consisted of naive CD8+ T cells from PBMCs. V is TRBV7-9 and J is TRBJ2-1; perhaps TRBD1 as D (5 bases). This receptor was taken from a man aged 18 to 35 in good health. Some clones in this sample may be carry-over from other donors' samples. CDR3: CASSPDINEQFF. CDR3 coding DNA: TGTGCCAGCAGCCCGGACATCAATGAGCAGTTCTTC.